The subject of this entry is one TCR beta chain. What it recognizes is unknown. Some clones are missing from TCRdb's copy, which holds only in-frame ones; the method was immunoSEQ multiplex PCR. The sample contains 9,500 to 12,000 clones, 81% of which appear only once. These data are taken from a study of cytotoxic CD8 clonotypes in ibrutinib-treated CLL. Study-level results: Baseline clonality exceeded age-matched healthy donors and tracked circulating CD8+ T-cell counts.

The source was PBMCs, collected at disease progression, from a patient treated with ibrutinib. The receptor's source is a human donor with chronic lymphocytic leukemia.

This CDR3 reads CASSREGVRNQPQHF. Here the CDR3 DNA reads TGTGCCAGCAGTCGGGAAGGGGTTCGCAATCAGCCCCAGCATTTT. V is TRBV6-6 and J is TRBJ1-5, with TRBD1 as a possible D gene (5 bases). CDR1 and CDR2 (germline): MNHNY, SVGAGI (reference sequence). The CDR3 extends over 15 amino acids. Trimming left V 5 bases short and J 2 bases short, with 13 bases between.